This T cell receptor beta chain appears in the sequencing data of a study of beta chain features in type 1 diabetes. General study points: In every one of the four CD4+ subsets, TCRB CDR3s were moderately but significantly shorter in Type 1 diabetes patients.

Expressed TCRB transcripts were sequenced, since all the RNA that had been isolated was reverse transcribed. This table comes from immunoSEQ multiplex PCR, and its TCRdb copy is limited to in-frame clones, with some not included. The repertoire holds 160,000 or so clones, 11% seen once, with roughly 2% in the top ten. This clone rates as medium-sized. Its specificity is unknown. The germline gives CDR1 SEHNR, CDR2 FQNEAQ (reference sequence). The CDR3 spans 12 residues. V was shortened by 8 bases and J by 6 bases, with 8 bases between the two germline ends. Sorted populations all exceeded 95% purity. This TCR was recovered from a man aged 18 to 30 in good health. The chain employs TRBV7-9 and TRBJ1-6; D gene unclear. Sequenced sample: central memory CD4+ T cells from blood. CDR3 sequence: CASGRVNSPLHF. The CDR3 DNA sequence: TGTGCCAGCGGGAGGGTTAATTCACCCCTCCACTTT.